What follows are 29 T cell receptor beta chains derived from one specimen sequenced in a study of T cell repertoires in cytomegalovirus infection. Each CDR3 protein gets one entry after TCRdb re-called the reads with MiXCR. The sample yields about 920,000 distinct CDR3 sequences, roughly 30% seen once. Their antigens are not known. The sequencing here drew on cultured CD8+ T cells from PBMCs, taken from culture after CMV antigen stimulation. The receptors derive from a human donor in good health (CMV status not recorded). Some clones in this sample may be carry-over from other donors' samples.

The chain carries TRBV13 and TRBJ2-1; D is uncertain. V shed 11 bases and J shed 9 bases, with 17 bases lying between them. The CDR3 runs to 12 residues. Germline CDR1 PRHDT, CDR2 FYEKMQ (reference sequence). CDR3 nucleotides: TGTGCCTGCGGTCCTGTACCGGTTGAGCAGTTCTTC. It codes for CACGPVPVEQFF. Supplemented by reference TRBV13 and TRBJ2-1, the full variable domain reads AAGVIQSPRHLIKEKRETATLKCYPIPRHDTVYWYQQGPGQDPQFLISFYEKMQSDKGSIPDRFSAQQFSDYHSELNMSSLELGDSALYFCACGPVPVEQFFGPGTRLTVL.

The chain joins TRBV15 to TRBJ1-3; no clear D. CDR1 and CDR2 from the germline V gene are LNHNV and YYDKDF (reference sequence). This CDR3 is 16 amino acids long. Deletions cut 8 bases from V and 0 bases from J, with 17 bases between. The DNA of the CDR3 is TGTGCCACCGGCAATGGACCGCGCGGCTCTGGAAACACCATATATTTT. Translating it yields CATGNGPRGSGNTIYF. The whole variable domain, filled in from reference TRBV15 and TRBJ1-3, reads DAMVIQNPRYQVTQFGKPVTLSCSQTLNHNVMYWYQQKSSQAPKLLFHYYDKDFNNEADTPDNFQSRRPNTSFCFLDIRSPGLGDTAMYLCATGNGPRGSGNTIYFGEGSWLTVV.

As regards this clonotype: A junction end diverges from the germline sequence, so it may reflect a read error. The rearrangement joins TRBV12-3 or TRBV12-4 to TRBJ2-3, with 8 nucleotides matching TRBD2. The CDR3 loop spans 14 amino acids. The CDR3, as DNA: TGTGTCAGCAGTACTAGCGGCCACACAGATACGCAGTATTTT. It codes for CVSSTSGHTDTQYF.

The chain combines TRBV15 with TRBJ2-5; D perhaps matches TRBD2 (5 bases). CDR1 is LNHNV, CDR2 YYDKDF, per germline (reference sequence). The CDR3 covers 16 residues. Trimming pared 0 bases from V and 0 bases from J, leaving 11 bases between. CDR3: CATSRDRWEYQETQYF. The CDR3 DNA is TGTGCCACCAGCAGAGATAGGTGGGAGTACCAAGAGACCCAGTACTTC.

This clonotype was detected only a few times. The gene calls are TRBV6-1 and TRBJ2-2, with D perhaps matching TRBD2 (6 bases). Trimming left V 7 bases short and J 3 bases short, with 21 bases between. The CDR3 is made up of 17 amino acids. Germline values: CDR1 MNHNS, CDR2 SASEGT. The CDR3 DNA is TGTGCCAGCAATCGACTACCGGGACTGGGGCACACCGGGGAGCTGTTTTTT. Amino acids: CASNRLPGLGHTGELFF.

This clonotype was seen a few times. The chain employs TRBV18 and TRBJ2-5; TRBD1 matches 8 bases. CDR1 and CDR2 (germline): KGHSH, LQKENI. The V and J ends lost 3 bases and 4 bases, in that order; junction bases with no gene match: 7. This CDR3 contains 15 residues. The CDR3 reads CASSPGRGLLETQYF. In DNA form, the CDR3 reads TGTGCCAGCTCACCGGGCAGGGGGCTGCTAGAGACCCAGTACTTC.

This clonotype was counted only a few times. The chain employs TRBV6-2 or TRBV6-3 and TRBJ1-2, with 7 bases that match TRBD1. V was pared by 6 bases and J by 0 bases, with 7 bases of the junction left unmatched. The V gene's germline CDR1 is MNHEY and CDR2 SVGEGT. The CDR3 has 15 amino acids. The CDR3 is CASRIRDRPNYGYTF. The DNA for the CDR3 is TGTGCCAGCAGAATCCGGGACAGACCTAACTATGGCTACACCTTC.

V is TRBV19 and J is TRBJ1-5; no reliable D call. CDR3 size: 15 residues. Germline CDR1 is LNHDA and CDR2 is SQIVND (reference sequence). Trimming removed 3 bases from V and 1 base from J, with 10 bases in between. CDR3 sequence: CASSISFRSNQPQHF. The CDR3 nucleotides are TGTGCCAGTAGTATCAGCTTCAGAAGCAATCAGCCCCAGCATTTT.

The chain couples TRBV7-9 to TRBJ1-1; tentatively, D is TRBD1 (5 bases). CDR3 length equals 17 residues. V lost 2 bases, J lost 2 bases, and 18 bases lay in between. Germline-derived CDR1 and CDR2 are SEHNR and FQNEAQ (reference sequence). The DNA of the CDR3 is TGTGCCAGCAGCTTATCCCCGGGACGGACTTTTAACACTGAAGCTTTCTTT. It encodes CASSLSPGRTFNTEAFF.

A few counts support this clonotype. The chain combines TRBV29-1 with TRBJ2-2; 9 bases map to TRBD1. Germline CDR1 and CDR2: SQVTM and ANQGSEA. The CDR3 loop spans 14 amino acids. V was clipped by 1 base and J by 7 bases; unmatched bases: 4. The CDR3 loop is CSVEVGTGSGELFF. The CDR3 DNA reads TGCAGCGTTGAAGTGGGGACAGGGAGCGGGGAGCTGTTTTTT.

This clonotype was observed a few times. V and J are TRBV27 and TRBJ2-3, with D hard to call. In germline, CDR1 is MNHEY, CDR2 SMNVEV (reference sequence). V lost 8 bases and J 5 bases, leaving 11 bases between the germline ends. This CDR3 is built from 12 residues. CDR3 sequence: CASYGVGDTQYF. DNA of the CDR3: TGTGCCAGCTACGGCGTAGGAGATACGCAGTATTTT.

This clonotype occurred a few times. The CDR3 DNA is TGTGCCAGCAGTTTCACCCTGTACCAAGAGACCCAGTACTTC. Protein product: CASSFTLYQETQYF. This chain links TRBV12-3 or TRBV12-4 with TRBJ2-5; D remains unclear. V lost 3 bases, J lost 0 bases, and 8 bases lay in between. This CDR3 contains 14 residues.

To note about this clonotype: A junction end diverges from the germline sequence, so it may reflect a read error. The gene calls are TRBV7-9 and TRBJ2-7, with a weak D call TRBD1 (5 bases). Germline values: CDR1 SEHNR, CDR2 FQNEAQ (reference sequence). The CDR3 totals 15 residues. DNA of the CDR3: TGTGCCGGCAGCTTAGTATATGACAGCTCCTACGAGCAGTACTTC. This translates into CAGSLVYDSSYEQYF.

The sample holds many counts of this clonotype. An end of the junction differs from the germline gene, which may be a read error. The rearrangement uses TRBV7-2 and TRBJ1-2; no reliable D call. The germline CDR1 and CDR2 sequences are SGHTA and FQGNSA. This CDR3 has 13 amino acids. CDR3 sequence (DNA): TGTGCCAGCAGCTTAGGAAACCACTACGGCTACACCTTC. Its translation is CASSLGNHYGYTF.

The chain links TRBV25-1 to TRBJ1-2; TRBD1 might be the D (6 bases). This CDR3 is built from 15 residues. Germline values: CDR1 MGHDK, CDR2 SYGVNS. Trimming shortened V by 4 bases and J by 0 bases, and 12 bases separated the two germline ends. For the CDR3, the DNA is TGTGCCAGCAGTGGAATACAGGGTTCTAACTATGGCTACACCTTC. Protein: CASSGIQGSNYGYTF.

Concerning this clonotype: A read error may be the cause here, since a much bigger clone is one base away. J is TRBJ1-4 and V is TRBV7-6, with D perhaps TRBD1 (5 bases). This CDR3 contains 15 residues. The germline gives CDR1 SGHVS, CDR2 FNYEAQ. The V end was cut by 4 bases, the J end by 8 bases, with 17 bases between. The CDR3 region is CASSSKKGLGEKLFF. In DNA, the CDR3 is TGTGCCAGCAGCTCAAAGAAGGGGCTCGGAGAAAAACTGTTTTTT.

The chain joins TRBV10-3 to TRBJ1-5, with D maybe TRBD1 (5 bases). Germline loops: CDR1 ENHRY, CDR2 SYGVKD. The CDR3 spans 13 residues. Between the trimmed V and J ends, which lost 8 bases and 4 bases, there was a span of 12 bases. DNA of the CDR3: TGTGCCATCGGGCAGGGCGGTAATCAGCCCCAGCATTTT. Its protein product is CAIGQGGNQPQHF.

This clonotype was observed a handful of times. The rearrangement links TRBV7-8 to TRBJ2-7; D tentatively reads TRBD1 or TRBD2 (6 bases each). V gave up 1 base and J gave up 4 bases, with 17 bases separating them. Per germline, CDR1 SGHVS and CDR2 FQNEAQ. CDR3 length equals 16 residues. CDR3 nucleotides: TGTGCCAGCAGCTTAGGACTCGGGGGACAAGGGTACGAGCAGTACGTC. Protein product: CASSLGLGGQGYEQYV.

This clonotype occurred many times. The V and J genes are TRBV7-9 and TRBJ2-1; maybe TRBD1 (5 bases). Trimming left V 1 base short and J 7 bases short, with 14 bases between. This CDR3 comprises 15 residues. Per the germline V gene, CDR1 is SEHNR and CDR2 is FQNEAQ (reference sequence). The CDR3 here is CASSLDSGRVNEQFF. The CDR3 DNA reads TGTGCCAGCAGCTTAGACTCCGGCAGGGTGAATGAGCAGTTCTTC. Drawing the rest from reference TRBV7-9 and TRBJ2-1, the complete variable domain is DTGVSQNPRHKITKRGQNVTFRCDPISEHNRLYWYRQTLGQGPEFLTYFQNEAQLEKSRLLSDRFSAERPKGSFSTLEIQRTEQGDSAMYLCASSLDSGRVNEQFFGPGTRLTVL.

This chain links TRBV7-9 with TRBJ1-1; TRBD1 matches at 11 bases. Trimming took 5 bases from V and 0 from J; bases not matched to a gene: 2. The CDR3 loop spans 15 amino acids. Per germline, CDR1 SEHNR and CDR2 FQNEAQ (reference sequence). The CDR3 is CASSGQGAMNTEAFF. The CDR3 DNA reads TGTGCCAGCAGCGGACAGGGGGCGATGAACACTGAAGCTTTCTTT.

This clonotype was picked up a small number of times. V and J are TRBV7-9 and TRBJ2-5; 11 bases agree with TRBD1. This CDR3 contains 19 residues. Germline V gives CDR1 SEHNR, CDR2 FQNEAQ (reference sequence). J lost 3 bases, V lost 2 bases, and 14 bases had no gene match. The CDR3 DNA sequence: TGTGCCAGCAGCTTAAGCGGGACAGGGGGGGCCAACATCAAAGAGACCCAGTACTTC. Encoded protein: CASSLSGTGGANIKETQYF.

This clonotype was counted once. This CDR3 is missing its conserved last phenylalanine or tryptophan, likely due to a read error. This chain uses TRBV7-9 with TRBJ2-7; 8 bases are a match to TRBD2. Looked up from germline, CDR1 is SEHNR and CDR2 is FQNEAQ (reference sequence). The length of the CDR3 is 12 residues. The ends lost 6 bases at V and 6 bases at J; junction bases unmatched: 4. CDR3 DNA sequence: TGTGCCAGCAGAGCGGGGGCTCGCGAGCAGTACTTG. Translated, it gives CASRAGAREQYL.

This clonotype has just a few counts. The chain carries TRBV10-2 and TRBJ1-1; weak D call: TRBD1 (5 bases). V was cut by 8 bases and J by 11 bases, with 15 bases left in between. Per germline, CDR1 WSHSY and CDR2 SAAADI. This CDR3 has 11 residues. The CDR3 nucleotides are TGCGCCAGCCTGGGGCAGGGAAAGGCTTTCTTT. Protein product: CASLGQGKAFF.

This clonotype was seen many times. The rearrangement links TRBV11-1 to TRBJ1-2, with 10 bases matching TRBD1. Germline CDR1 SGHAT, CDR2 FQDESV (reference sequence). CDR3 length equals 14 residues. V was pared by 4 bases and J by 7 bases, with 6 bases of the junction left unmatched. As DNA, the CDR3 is TGTGCCAGCAGCTCTCGGGACAGGGGTTTTGGCTACACCTTC. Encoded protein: CASSSRDRGFGYTF.

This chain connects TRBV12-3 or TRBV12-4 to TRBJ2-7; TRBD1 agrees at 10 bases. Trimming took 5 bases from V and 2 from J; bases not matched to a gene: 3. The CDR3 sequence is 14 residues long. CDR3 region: CASSRQGATYEQYF. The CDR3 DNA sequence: TGTGCCAGCAGTCGACAGGGGGCCACCTACGAGCAGTACTTC.

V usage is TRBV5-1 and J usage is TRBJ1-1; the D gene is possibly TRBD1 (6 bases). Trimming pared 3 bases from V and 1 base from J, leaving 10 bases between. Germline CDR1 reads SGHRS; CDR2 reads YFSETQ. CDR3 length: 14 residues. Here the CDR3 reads CASSSRGQNTEAFF. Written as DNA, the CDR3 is TGCGCCAGCAGCTCCAGGGGCCAGAACACTGAAGCTTTCTTT.

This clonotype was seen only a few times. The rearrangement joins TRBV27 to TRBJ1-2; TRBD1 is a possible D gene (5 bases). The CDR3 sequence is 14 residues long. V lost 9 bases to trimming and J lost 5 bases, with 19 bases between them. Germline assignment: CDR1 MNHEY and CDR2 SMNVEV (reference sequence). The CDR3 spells CASTKGANSYGYTF. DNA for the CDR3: TGTGCCAGTACTAAAGGGGCGAACTCTTATGGCTACACCTTC.

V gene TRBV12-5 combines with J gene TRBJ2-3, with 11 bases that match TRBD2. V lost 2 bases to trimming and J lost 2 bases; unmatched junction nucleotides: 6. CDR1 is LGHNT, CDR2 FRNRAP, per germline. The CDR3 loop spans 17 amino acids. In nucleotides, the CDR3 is TGTGCTAGTGGTTTGCCAGGGACTAGCGGAATCACAGATACGCAGTATTTT. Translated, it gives CASGLPGTSGITDTQYF.

This CDR3 reads CASSPLSGRDSSYEQYF. CDR3 nucleotide sequence: TGTGCCAGCTCACCACTGTCGGGCAGGGATAGCTCCTACGAGCAGTACTTC. The chain joins TRBV18 to TRBJ2-7; D is perhaps TRBD1 (5 bases). CDR1 KGHSH and CDR2 LQKENI come from the germline V gene. The ends were cut back, 1 base at V and 0 bases at J, with 16 bases in the middle. CDR3 length equals 17 residues.